These T cell receptor beta chains were read from a single sample in a study of graft-versus-host responses after intestinal transplantation. These receptors' antigens are unknown. The table came from immunoSEQ multiplex PCR; TCRdb's copy has only in-frame clones and leaves some out. The repertoire holds over 70,000 clones, with around 86% as singletons. Material: unstimulated CD8+ T cells sorted from spleen or lymph node cells, obtained before intestinal transplant. The receptors stem from a human donor who received an intestinal transplant. Each CDR3 is given with its conserved first and last residue. A D gene is named only where the DNA matches it firmly. Clone size is not always given. Where it is, it says once, few, many or a class for expanded clones.

. 15 once TRBV4-2 CASSQVTSEGGGEYF
. 11 once TRBV13 CASSLGAEAFF
. 16 . TRBV27 CASSPRWRRANYGYTF
. 13 . TRBV6-5 CASTQTGSYEQYF
. 15 . TRBV4-1 CASSRGRTDYNEQFF
. 13 few TRBV6-5 CASSYFGTGEQFF
TRBD1 16 . TRBV7-6 CASSLAEGQGGEKLFF
. 15 . TRBV4-1 CASSHSRESRETQYF
TRBD1 17 . TRBV27 CASSLSQGAMSNTEAFF
. 13 . TRBV6-6 CASSLERSGGYTF
. 12 . TRBV7-9 CASSAGNQPQHF
. 20 . TRBV5-4 CASSFHLNIPNAWAKNIQYF
TRBD1 15 . TRBV19 CASSIAPGGSYEQYF
. 11 . TRBV13 CASSSRGEQYF
. 18 . TRBV7-3 CASSLSPGQWGSSYEQYF
. 12 . TRBV5-6 CASSLATYEQYF
. 15 . TRBV9 CASSGWTRHTDTQYF
TRBD1 14 . TRBV5-1 CASSRTGEQETQYF
. 13 . TRBV27 CASSLGPYQPQHF
. 13 . TRBV5-6 CASSLEGADTQYF
. 12 . TRBV15 CATLDNFETQYF
. 14 . TRBV6-5 CASSLRVNNQPQHF
. 17 . TRBV27 CASSLSFGLYSNQPQHF
. 15 . TRBV6-5 CASSFSRGSGTEAFF
. 17 . TRBV12-5 CASGLKPGPPAADTQYF
TRBD2 16 . TRBV19 CASSIDGGGESDTQYF
. 15 once TRBV2 CASSERAVAKETQYF
. 15 . TRBV9 CASSVEGGRPNEQFF
TRBD1 15 . TRBV9 CASSADRVRAYGYTF
. 13 . TRBV4-1 CASSHAGFHGYTF
. 11 . TRBV20-1 CSAGPFYEQYF
. 14 . TRBV6-5 CASSYNEDTYEQYF